Listed below are T cell receptor beta chains from one sample, sequenced in a study of identical twins. Via MiXCR, TCRdb re-called the 5' RACE reads, giving one row per CDR3 protein. The profile shows approximately 600,000 distinct CDR3 sequences, roughly 9.5% of them singletons. These data also formed part of another study, on yellow fever vaccine responses in identical twins.

The sequenced sample consisted of PBMCs. The receptors were sampled from a woman younger than 30 in good health. CDR3s include the opening cysteine and the closing phenylalanine or tryptophan. The D gene is left open where the match is weak. Not all rows give a size; the values are once, few, many and, for expanded clones, a class.

d_call	v_call	j_call	clone_size	cdr3_nt	cdr3_aa
.	TRBV2	TRBJ2-5	few	TGTGCCAGCAGTGGGGAGGCTCGAGAGACCCAGTACTTC	CASSGEARETQYF
TRBD1	TRBV30	TRBJ2-5	.	TGTGCCTGGAATCCGGGACAGGGGGAGACCCAGTACTTC	CAWNPGQGETQYF
.	TRBV28	TRBJ1-5	.	TGTGCCAGCAGTTTTCGGCAGGGTGTGCAGCCCCAGCATTTT	CASSFRQGVQPQHF
.	TRBV15	TRBJ2-5	.	TGTGCCACCGCTCCAGGCGAAAACCAAGAGACCCAGTACTTC	CATAPGENQETQYF
.	TRBV4-3	TRBJ2-1	.	TGCGCCAGCAGCCAACACAAGGACAGCTCCTACAATGAGCAGTTCTTC	CASSQHKDSSYNEQFF
TRBD2	TRBV20-1	TRBJ2-1	many	TGCAGTGCTAGAGATACGACTAGCGGGGACAATGAGCAGTTCTTC	CSARDTTSGDNEQFF
TRBD1	TRBV6-1	TRBJ1-6	few	TGTGCCAGCAGTCTGAACAGGGGTTCACCCCTCCACTTT	CASSLNRGSPLHF
TRBD2	TRBV15	TRBJ2-2	.	TGTGCCACCAGCAGAAGCGGGACGAACACCGGGGAGCTGTTTTTT	CATSRSGTNTGELFF
.	TRBV27	TRBJ2-7	many	TGTGCCAGCAGTCCGGACTCCTCCCAATTCTACGAGCAGTACTTC	CASSPDSSQFYEQYF
.	TRBV29-1	TRBJ2-3	few	TGCAGCGTTGTGTCTAGCGGCACAGATACGCAGTATTTT	CSVVSSGTDTQYF
TRBD2	TRBV20-1	TRBJ2-3	few	TGCAGTGCTGCGGGGACTAGCGAGTATACTAGCACAGATACGCAGTATTTT	CSAAGTSEYTSTDTQYF
.	TRBV7-9	TRBJ2-7	many	TGTGCCAGCAGCCCGGACACCTCGGGGTACGAGCAGTACTTC	CASSPDTSGYEQYF
TRBD2	TRBV20-1	TRBJ2-1	.	TGCAGTGCTGGCCCACAGCGGGGGACCTACAATGAGCAGTTCTTC	CSAGPQRGTYNEQFF
.	TRBV2	TRBJ2-7	many	TGTGCCAGCAGTGTGTCTGCAACCTACGAGCAGTACTTC	CASSVSATYEQYF
.	TRBV28	TRBJ1-5	few	TGTGCCAGCAGTTTGTGGGGGGGGAGCAATCAGCCCCAGCATTTT	CASSLWGGSNQPQHF
.	TRBV6-6	TRBJ1-5	few	TGTGCCAGCAGGGCAGGGGTTCAGCCCCAGCATTTT	CASRAGVQPQHF
.	TRBV29-1	TRBJ2-7	many	TGCAGCGTTGACATTACAGGGATTACCTACGAGCAGTACTTC	CSVDITGITYEQYF
.	TRBV6-1	TRBJ1-2	few	TGTGCCAGCAGGCCGGAGACCTATGGCTACACCTTC	CASRPETYGYTF
.	TRBV7-2	TRBJ2-1	.	TGTGCCAGCAGCACCCACGAAAACTACAATGAGCAGTTCTTC	CASSTHENYNEQFF
.	TRBV2	TRBJ2-6	.	TGTGCCAGCAGGGATCGAGACTCTGGGGCCAACGTCCTGACTTTC	CASRDRDSGANVLTF
.	TRBV5-6	TRBJ1-1	few	TGTGCCAGCAGCCGTGGGACACTCAGCACTGAAGCTTTCTTT	CASSRGTLSTEAFF
.	TRBV6-4	TRBJ2-3	few	TGTGCCAGCAGGGCCGGGACAACAAACACAGATACGCAGTATTTT	CASRAGTTNTDTQYF
TRBD2	TRBV20-1	TRBJ2-7	few	TGCAGTGCTAGGACAACGGGGGGGAACTACGAGCAGTACTTC	CSARTTGGNYEQYF
.	TRBV7-3	TRBJ2-3	few	TGTGCCAGCAGCACCTCCCAGGCAGATACGCAGTATTTT	CASSTSQADTQYF
.	TRBV7-2	TRBJ2-3	few	TGTGCCAGCAGCCCAACAGGGCGGGCGATTCTCACAGATACGCAGTATTTT	CASSPTGRAILTDTQYF